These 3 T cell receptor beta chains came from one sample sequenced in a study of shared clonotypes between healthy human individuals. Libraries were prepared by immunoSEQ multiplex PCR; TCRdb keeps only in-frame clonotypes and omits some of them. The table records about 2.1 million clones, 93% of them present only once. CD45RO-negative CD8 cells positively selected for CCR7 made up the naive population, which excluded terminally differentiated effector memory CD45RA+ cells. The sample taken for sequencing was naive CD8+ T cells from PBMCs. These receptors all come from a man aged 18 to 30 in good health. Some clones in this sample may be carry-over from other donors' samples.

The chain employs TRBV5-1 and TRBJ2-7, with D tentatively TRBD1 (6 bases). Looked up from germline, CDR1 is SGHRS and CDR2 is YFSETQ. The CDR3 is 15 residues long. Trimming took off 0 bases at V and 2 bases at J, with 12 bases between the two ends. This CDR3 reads CASSLGQGLAYEQYF. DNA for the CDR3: TGCGCCAGCAGCTTGGGGCAGGGGTTGGCCTACGAGCAGTACTTC.

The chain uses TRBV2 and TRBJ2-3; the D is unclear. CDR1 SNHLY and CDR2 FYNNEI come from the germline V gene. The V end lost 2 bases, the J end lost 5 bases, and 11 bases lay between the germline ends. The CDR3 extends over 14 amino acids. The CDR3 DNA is TGTGCCAGCAGTGAAATCCCGTCGGGAGATACGCAGTATTTT. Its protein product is CASSEIPSGDTQYF.

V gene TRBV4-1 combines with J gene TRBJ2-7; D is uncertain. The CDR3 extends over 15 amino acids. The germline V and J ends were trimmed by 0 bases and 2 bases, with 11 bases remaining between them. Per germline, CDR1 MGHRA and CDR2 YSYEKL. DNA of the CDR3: TGCGCCAGCAGCCAAGATCAAAGGTTACCCTACGAGCAGTACTTC. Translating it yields CASSQDQRLPYEQYF.